The 9 T cell receptor beta chains listed next were all sequenced from one sample in a study of blood T cell repertoires in COVID-19. Generated by immunoSEQ multiplex PCR, the TCRdb table keeps only in-frame clones and is missing some. The sample holds 310,000 or so clones, 80% to 90% seen once. The source material was PBMCs or T cells enriched from blood (not recorded which). Every receptor here comes from a woman aged 18-29 years who had recovered from COVID-19.

The rearrangement joins TRBV30 to TRBJ1-2; no firm D call. Germline CDR1 reads GTSNPN; CDR2 reads SVGIG (reference sequence). This CDR3 is built from 12 residues. The V end lost 3 bases, the J end lost 4 bases, and 9 bases lay between the germline ends. CDR3: CAWSVLSYGYTF. CDR3 sequence (DNA): TGTGCCTGGAGCGTCTTGAGCTATGGCTACACCTTC.

The V and J genes are TRBV13 and TRBJ1-1; TRBD1 aligns across 7 bases. J was trimmed by 4 bases and V by 5 bases; bases with no gene match: 7. The CDR3 totals 14 residues. Germline V gene data show CDR1 as PRHDT and CDR2 as FYEKMQ (reference sequence). This chain's CDR3 is CASSTTGLVTEAFF. The CDR3 DNA sequence: TGTGCCAGCAGCACGACAGGGTTGGTCACTGAAGCTTTCTTT.

J is TRBJ2-7 and V is TRBV18; D might be TRBD1 (6 bases). V was trimmed by 3 bases and J by 0 bases, leaving 9 bases between them. CDR1 KGHSH and CDR2 LQKENI come from the germline V gene. The CDR3 covers 14 residues. The CDR3, as DNA: TGTGCCAGCTCACCCACGGACAGCTCCTACGAGCAGTACTTC. Amino acids: CASSPTDSSYEQYF. Filled out from reference TRBV18 and TRBJ2-7, the complete variable domain reads NAGVMQNPRHLVRRRGQEARLRCSPMKGHSHVYWYRQLPEEGLKFMVYLQKENIIDESGMPKERFSAEFPKEGPSILRIQQVVRGDSAAYFCASSPTDSSYEQYFGPGTRLTVT.

The chain recombines TRBV24-1 with TRBJ2-3; 11 nucleotides line up with TRBD1. Per the germline V gene, CDR1 is KGHDR and CDR2 is SFDVKD. This CDR3 is 16 amino acids long. V lost 2 bases and J lost 5; bases outside the gene matches: 5. The chain's CDR3 is CATSDWTGGLVDTQYF. The CDR3 region has the DNA TGTGCCACCAGTGATTGGACAGGGGGCTTGGTAGATACGCAGTATTTT.

The genes are TRBV9 and TRBJ1-2; 7 bases are a match to TRBD1. The CDR3 is 14 amino acids. Germline values: CDR1 SGDLS, CDR2 YYNGEE. With V trimmed by 0 bases and J by 6 bases, 5 bases remained unmatched. The CDR3 DNA reads TGTGCCAGCAGCGTAGCTTACAGGGGCGATGGCTACACCTTC. Protein: CASSVAYRGDGYTF.

The CDR3, as DNA: TGTGCCAGCAGTTTCGGTAGTGGCAATCAGCCCCAGCATTTT. This translates into CASSFGSGNQPQHF. The chain joins TRBV28 to TRBJ1-5; D gene unclear. In germline, CDR1 is MDHEN, CDR2 SYDVKM. The V end lost 3 bases, the J end lost 2 bases, and 8 bases lay between the germline ends. The CDR3 consists of 14 residues.

This clone was recorded once. V usage is TRBV30 and J usage is TRBJ2-1; D gene ambiguous. With 3 bases removed from V and 4 bases from J, the gap between germline ends came to 10 bases. The CDR3 covers 13 residues. CDR1 GTSNPN and CDR2 SVGIG come from the germline V gene (reference sequence). The DNA for the CDR3 is TGTGCCTGGAGAGGAGACCATTACAATGAGCAGTTCTTC. Its protein is CAWRGDHYNEQFF.

The chain carries TRBV3-1 (or the pseudogene TRBV3-2) and TRBJ2-7, with TRBD2 matching over 7 bases. Germline lookup yields CDR1 LGHDT and CDR2 YNNKEL (reference sequence). V was clipped by 1 base and J by 3 bases; unmatched bases: 3. The CDR3 runs 14 residues. CDR3 amino acids: CASSQGGTIYEQYF. CDR3 coding DNA: TGTGCCAGCAGCCAAGGGGGGACTATCTACGAGCAGTACTTC.

The chain combines TRBV2 with TRBJ1-1; no firm D call. CDR1 SNHLY and CDR2 FYNNEI come from the germline V gene. This CDR3 comprises 14 residues. Trimming stripped 2 bases from V and 4 bases from J, with 11 bases between. CDR3 sequence (DNA): TGTGCCAGCAGTGAATACGGAGTCCCCACTGAAGCTTTCTTT. Translation: CASSEYGVPTEAFF.